This is a list of T cell receptor beta chains from one sample in a study of OX40 agonist ivuxolimab in advanced cancers. Sequenced by immunoSEQ multiplex PCR; TCRdb stores in-frame clones only, minus some. The sample gives 55,000 to 90,000 clones, about nine tenths of which show up once; over 2.5% is in the top ten. The starting material was CD4+ or CD8+ T cells sorted from blood, obtained in a trial of the OX40 agonist ivuxolimab. These receptors all stem from an adult with an advanced solid tumor such as melanoma, head and neck, liver or kidney cancer. The CDR3 runs from the conserved cysteine through the conserved F or W. Each record gives: clone size, V gene, D gene, J gene, CDR3 protein, CDR3 DNA. D genes are given only for firm matches. Clone size, where shown, is once, few, many, or a class for clones that have expanded.

once,TRBV7-3,NA,TRBJ2-4,CASSLSGGVQNIQYF,TGTGCCAGCAGCTTATCAGGAGGGGTACAAAACATTCAGTACTTC
NA,TRBV11-2,NA,TRBJ1-6,CASSLDSSYNSPLHF,TGTGCCAGCAGCTTAGATAGCTCCTATAATTCACCCCTCCACTTT
once,TRBV4-1,NA,TRBJ2-2,CASSPQKDWGELFF,TGCGCCAGCAGCCCACAAAAAGATTGGGGGGAGCTGTTTTTT
NA,TRBV6-5,NA,TRBJ2-7,CASNLDLVGGEQYF,TGTGCCAGCAACCTCGACCTGGTTGGGGGCGAGCAGTACTTC
NA,TRBV6-6,NA,TRBJ1-1,CASRHGMNTEAFF,TGTGCCAGCAGGCACGGAATGAACACTGAAGCTTTCTTT
few,TRBV19,NA,TRBJ2-7,CASSINRNHEQYF,TGTGCCAGTAGTATTAACAGGAACCACGAGCAGTACTTC
NA,TRBV29-1,TRBD1,TRBJ1-2,CSVVPGQEDYGYTF,TGCAGCGTTGTTCCGGGACAGGAGGACTATGGCTACACCTTC
NA,TRBV19,NA,TRBJ2-7,CASSLPGTTSYEQYF,TGTGCCAGTAGTCTCCCCGGGACAACCTCCTACGAGCAGTACTTC
NA,TRBV4-2,NA,TRBJ2-5,CASSQGTGPNVETQYF,TGTGCCAGCAGCCAAGGTACGGGTCCGAACGTAGAGACCCAGTACTTC
NA,TRBV10-3,TRBD1,TRBJ1-1,CAISETGGNTEAFF,TGTGCCATCAGTGAGACAGGGGGGAACACTGAAGCTTTCTTT
NA,TRBV28,TRBD2,TRBJ2-5,CASSHLAGGGGETQYF,TGTGCCAGCAGTCACCTCGCAGGCGGGGGAGGAGAGACCCAGTACTTC
once,TRBV7-2,NA,TRBJ2-5,CASIPHRQGSGQQETQYF,TGTGCCAGCATTCCCCACCGTCAGGGATCGGGCCAGCAAGAGACCCAGTACTTC
NA,TRBV6-1,NA,TRBJ1-6,CASREGTHNSPLHF,TGTGCCAGCAGGGAGGGGACACATAATTCACCCCTCCACTTT
NA,TRBV9,NA,TRBJ2-1,CASSVGLGESSYNEQFF,TGTGCCAGCAGCGTAGGCCTCGGGGAGAGCTCCTACAATGAGCAGTTCTTC
NA,TRBV30,NA,TRBJ1-5,CAWGGWVRNNQPQHF,TGTGCCTGGGGTGGGTGGGTCCGCAATAATCAGCCCCAGCATTTT
NA,TRBV2,TRBD1,TRBJ1-6,CASTLTGSNNSPLHF,TGTGCCAGCACCTTGACAGGGAGCAATAATTCACCCCTCCACTTT
NA,TRBV7-9,NA,TRBJ2-6,CASSLGELGFFSGANVLTF,TGTGCCAGCAGCTTAGGGGAGCTAGGGTTCTTCTCTGGGGCCAACGTCCTGACTTTC
few,TRBV5-4,TRBD1,TRBJ2-7,CASSLGTGGTYEQYF,TGTGCCAGCAGCTTGGGGACAGGGGGAACCTACGAGCAGTACTTC
NA,TRBV4-3,TRBD1,TRBJ2-1,CASSQDPTGTGLDYNEQFF,TGCGCCAGCAGCCAAGACCCCACCGGGACAGGGTTGGATTACAATGAGCAGTTCTTC
NA,TRBV9,TRBD2,TRBJ2-1,CASSVTSGGPSEQFF,TGTGCCAGCAGCGTTACTAGCGGGGGCCCCAGTGAGCAGTTCTTC
NA,TRBV7-6,TRBD1,TRBJ1-1,CASSLRQGGGTEAFF,TGTGCCAGCAGCTTGCGACAGGGGGGAGGTACTGAAGCTTTCTTT
NA,TRBV7-9,NA,TRBJ2-5,CASSLGLGGETQYF,TGTGCCAGCAGTTTGGGACTTGGGGGAGAGACCCAGTACTTC
NA,TRBV7-3,TRBD2,TRBJ2-7,CASSPGLAGRVEQYF,TGTGCCAGCAGCCCCGGACTAGCGGGGCGTGTCGAGCAGTACTTC
NA,TRBV15,TRBD1,TRBJ1-3,CATSRVYQGGRNTIYF,TGTGCCACCAGCAGAGTTTACCAGGGGGGCAGAAACACCATATATTTT
NA,TRBV7-2,NA,TRBJ1-2,CASSPAGDFYGYTF,TGTGCCAGCAGCCCCGCAGGGGACTTCTATGGCTACACCTTC